A single TCR beta chain is shown here with its context. The data were obtained in a study of graft-versus-host responses after intestinal transplantation. Method: immunoSEQ multiplex PCR; TCRdb's copy keeps in-frame clones and lacks some. The table includes fewer than 75,000 clones, roughly 90% detected once. The source is a human patient who received an intestinal transplant, so some T cells may come from the graft donor. The starting material was PBMCs, obtained 26 days after transplant.

The CDR3 sequence: CASSLRGNTEAFF. In DNA form, the CDR3 reads TGTGCCAGCAGCTTAAGGGGGAACACTGAAGCTTTCTTT. The chain combines TRBV7-8 with TRBJ1-1; a possible D gene is TRBD1 (5 bases). The CDR3 covers 13 residues. Germline values: CDR1 SGHVS, CDR2 FQNEAQ. V gave up 2 bases and J gave up 1 base, with 5 bases separating them.